This T cell receptor (beta chain) was retrieved from a study of blood T cell repertoires in COVID-19 (TCRdb year 2020). Regarding the study in general: Samples from collaborators originated in the United States, Italy and Spain and spanned both the acute and convalescent phases of COVID-19. The prospective study material was composed of cDNA or gDNA derived from T cells, B-cell-depleted T cells, or PBMCs. Subjects who had been exposed to COVID-19, were actively infected with it, or had recovered from it provided the deeply sampled blood TCRbeta repertoires that made up the dataset. A freely available public database, intended as a resource for researchers studying the immune response to SARS-CoV-2, is where the repertoires were released. The samples were drawn from the first 160 participants of the ongoing ImmuneRACE study and from over 950 subjects provided by 6 global collaborators. Nearly every sample came with metadata listing a de-identified subject ID, COVID-19 status, age in years and sex. HLA class I and class II types, where available, came from metadata supplied by the sample provider rather than from assay-based typing. Findings and caveats that apply to the study as a whole: Clinical and demographic metadata were provided uncurated, with the amount varying by source and participant.

Whole blood was collected in K2EDTA tubes by collaborating institutions according to the institutions' own protocols. Collaborator samples were shipped for TCRbeta analysis as frozen whole blood, isolated PBMCs, or DNA extracted from either sample type. Worth noting for this clone: Its specific antigen is unknown. Base qualities are missing; no much larger clone stands one base away.

CDR1 SGDLS and CDR2 YYNGEE were looked up in the germline V gene. The junction shows trimming of 0 bases on V and 6 bases on J, plus 12 bases between the germline ends. From cysteine to phenylalanine, the CDR3 is 14 amino acids long. Only the CDR3 part of the read is kept: 42 bases, read in frame from the first base. The immunoSEQ Assay, a bias-controlled multiplex PCR, was used to amplify TCRbeta CDR3 regions from genomic DNA. In the paper's pipeline: Within the assay, amplification of reference gene primers was used to estimate how many nucleated cells each sample contained. To quantify the absolute abundance of each unique TCRbeta CDR3 rearrangement, sequence reads were collapsed and filtered. For each sample, productive Simpson clonality was calculated as the square root of Simpson's diversity index across productive rearrangements. TCRdb limited this immuneACCESS table to in-frame rearrangements with V and J called. A share of clones is missing; checked studies link under half to unresolved V genes, and the rest is unexplained. V, J and clone size derive from that table, while D and trimming were established from the DNA sequence. The sample table lists some 150,000 clones, about four fifths of them with a count of one. 2.2% of the sample is taken by the ten largest.

The chain employs TRBV9 and TRBJ1-2, with TRBD1 as a weak D call on 6 bases. Sequenced input: peripheral blood. The source is a man in his 70s with acute or convalescent COVID-19. At the DNA level, the sequence is TGTGCCAGCAGCGTAGAGTTGGGGGCGAATGGCTACACCTTC. Translation gives CASSVELGANGYTF.